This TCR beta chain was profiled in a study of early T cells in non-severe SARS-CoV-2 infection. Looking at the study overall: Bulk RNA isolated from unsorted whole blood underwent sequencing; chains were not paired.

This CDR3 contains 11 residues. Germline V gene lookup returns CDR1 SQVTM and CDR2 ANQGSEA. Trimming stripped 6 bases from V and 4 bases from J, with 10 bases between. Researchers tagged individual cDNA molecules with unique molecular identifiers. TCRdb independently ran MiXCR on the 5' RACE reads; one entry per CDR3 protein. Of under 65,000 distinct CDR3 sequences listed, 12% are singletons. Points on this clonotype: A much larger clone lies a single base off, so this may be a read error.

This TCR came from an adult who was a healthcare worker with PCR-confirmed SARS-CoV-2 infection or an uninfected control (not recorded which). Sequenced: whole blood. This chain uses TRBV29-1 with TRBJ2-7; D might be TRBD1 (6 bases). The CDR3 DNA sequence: TGCAGCGTGGGGGCGAAATACGAGCAGTACTTC. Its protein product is CSVGAKYEQYF.